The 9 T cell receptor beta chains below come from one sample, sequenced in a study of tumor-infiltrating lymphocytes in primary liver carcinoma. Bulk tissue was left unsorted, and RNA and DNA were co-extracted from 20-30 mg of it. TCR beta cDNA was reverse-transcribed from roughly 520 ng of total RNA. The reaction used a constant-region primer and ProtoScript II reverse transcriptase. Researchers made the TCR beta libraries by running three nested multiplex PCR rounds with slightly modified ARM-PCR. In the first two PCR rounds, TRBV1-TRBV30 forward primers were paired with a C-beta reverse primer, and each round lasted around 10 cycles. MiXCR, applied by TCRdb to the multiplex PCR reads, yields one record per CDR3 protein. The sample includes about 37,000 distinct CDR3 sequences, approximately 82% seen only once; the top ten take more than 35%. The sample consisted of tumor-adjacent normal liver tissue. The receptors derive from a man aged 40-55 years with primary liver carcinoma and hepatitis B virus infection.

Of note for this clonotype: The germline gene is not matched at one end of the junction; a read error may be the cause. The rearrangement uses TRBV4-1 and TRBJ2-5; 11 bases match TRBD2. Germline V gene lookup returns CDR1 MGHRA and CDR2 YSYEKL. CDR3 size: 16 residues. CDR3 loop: CANSPIAGGPQEIQCF. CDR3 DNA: TGCGCCAACAGCCCTATAGCGGGAGGGCCGCAAGAGATCCAGTGCTTC.

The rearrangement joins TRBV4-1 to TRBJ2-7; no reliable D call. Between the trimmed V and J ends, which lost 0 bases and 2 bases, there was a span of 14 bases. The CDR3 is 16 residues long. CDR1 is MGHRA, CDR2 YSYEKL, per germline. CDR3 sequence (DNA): TGCGCCAGCAGCCAAGATCCCGGCGAGTGTGCCTACGAGCAGTACTTC. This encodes CASSQDPGECAYEQYF.

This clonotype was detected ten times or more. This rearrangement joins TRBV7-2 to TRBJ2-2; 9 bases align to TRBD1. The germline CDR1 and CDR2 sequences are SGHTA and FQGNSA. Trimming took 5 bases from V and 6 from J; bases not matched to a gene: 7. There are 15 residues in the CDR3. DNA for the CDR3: TGTGCCAGCAGCCCGCGGGACAGGGCGGCCGGGGAGCTGTTTTTT. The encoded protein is CASSPRDRAAGELFF.

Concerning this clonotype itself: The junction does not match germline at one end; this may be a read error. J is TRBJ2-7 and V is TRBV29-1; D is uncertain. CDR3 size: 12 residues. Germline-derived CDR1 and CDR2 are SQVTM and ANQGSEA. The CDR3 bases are TGCAGCGTTGTGGACGCACCCGACAAGCAGTGCTTC. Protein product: CSVVDAPDKQCF.

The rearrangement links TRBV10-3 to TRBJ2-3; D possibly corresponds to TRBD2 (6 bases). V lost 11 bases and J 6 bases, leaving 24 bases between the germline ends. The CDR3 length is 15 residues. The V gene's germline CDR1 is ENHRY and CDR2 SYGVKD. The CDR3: CAAGTRLLGVDTQYF. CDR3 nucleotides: TGTGCCGCAGGGACTCGACTTTTGGGAGTGGATACGCAGTATTTT.

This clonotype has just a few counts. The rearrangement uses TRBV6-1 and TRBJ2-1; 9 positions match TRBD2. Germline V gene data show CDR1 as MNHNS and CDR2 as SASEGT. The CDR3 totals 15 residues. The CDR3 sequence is CDNSEEAGGYNEQFF. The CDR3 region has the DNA TGTGACAACAGTGAAGAAGCGGGAGGATATAATGAGCAGTTCTTC.

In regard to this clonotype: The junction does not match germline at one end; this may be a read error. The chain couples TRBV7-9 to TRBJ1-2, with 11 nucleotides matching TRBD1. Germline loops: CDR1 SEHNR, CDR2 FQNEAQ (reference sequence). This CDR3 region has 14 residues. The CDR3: CATRWDRGFHGYSF. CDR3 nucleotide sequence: TGTGCCACCAGATGGGACAGGGGGTTTCATGGTTACAGCTTC.

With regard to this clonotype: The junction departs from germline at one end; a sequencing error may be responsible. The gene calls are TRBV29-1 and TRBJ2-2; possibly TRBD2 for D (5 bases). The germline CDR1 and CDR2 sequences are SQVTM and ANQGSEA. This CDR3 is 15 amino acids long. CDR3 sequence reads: CSVGTSTANTGELFF. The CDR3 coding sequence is TGCAGTGTTGGAACTAGTACGGCGAACACCGGGGAGCTGTTTTTT.

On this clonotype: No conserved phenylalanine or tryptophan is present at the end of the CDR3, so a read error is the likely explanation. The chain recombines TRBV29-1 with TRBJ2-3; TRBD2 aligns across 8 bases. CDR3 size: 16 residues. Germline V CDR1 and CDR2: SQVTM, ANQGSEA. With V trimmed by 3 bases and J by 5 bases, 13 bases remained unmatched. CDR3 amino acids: CSVEGRIGTRQDTQYI. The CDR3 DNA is TGCAGCGTTGAGGGGCGGATCGGGACTAGACAAGATACGCAGTATATT.